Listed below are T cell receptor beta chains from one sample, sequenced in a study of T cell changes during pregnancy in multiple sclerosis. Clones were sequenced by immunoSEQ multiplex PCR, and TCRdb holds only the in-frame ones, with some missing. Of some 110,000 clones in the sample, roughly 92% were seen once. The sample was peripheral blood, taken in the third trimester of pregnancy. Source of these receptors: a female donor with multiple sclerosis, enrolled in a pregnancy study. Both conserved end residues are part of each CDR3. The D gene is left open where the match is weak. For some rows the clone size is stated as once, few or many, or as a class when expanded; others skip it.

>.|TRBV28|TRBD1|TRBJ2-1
TGTGCCAGCAGTCTTCGCCGGAGGACAGGGGGGCAGGGCGAGCAGTTCTTC
CASSLRRRTGGQGEQFF
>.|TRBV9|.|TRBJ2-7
TGTGCCAGCAGCGTAGGTCCCTCGCGGGGCTCCTACGAGCAGTACTTC
CASSVGPSRGSYEQYF
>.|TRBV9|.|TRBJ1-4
TGTGCCAGCAGAGCCTACCTGGATGAAAAACTGTTTTTT
CASRAYLDEKLFF
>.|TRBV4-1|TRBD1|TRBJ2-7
TGCGCCAGCAGCCCCGTAAGGACAGGGGGCCGGGGCGAGCAGTACTTC
CASSPVRTGGRGEQYF
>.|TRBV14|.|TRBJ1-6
TGTGCCAGCAGCCTCACACAGGGCGTAGAATCACCCCTCCACTTT
CASSLTQGVESPLHF
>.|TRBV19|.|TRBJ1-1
TGTGCCAGTAAGCCCCATATGAACACTGAAGCTTTCTTT
CASKPHMNTEAFF
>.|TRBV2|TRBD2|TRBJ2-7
TGTGCCAGCAGAACGGGACTAGGGAGTTACCGCTACGAGCAGTACTTC
CASRTGLGSYRYEQYF
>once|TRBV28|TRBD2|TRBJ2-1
TGTGCCAGCAGCACGCCCGAGGGACTAGCGGGAGGAATCACCAATGAGCAGTTCTTC
CASSTPEGLAGGITNEQFF
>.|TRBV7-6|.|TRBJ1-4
TGTGCCAGCAGCTTCAGGCCAACTAATGAAAAACTGTTTTTT
CASSFRPTNEKLFF
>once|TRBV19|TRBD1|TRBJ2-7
TGTGCCAGTAGTATTAGGACGGGACAGCACTACGAGCAGTACTTC
CASSIRTGQHYEQYF
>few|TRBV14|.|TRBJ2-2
TGTGCCAGCAGCCCTATACGAAACTCAAACACCGGGGAGCTGTTTTTT
CASSPIRNSNTGELFF
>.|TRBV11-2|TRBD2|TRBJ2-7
TGTGCCAGCAGCCCTACTAGCGGGAGTACATACGAGCAGTACTTC
CASSPTSGSTYEQYF
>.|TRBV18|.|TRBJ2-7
TGTGCCAGCTCTGTGGGAGGCCTCTACGAGCAGTACTTC
CASSVGGLYEQYF
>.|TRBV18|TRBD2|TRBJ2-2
TGTGCCAGCTCATCCCCCTGGCGGGAGTTCGGGGAGCTGTTTTTT
CASSSPWREFGELFF
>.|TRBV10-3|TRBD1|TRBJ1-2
TGTGCCACCGGACAGGGATTCGGCTATGGCTACACCTTC
CATGQGFGYGYTF
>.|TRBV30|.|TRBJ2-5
TGTGCCTGGAGTAGGGGAGAGACCCAGTACTTC
CAWSRGETQYF
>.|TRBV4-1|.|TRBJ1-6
TGCGCCAGCAGCCAAGATGTCAGGGATACCTATAATTCACCCCTCCACTTT
CASSQDVRDTYNSPLHF
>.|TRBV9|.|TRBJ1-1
TGTGCCAGCAGCTCCCAGGGTAGTACTAACACTGAAGCTTTCTTT
CASSSQGSTNTEAFF
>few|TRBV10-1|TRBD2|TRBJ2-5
TGCGCCAGCAGTGAGTCGGGACTAGCGGGAAGTTTTCCCCAGTACTTC
CASSESGLAGSFPQYF
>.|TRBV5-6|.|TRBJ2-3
TGTGCCAGCAGCCTTAGCACAGATACGCAGTATTTT
CASSLSTDTQYF
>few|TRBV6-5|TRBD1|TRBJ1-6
TGTGCCAGCAGTTACACCCCCGCGGGGACAGTTTCACCCCTCCACTTT
CASSYTPAGTVSPLHF
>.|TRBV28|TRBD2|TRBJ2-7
TGTGCCAGCAGTCAGCTAGCGGGGGCCCGCTACGAGCAGTACTTC
CASSQLAGARYEQYF
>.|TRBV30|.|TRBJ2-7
TGTGCCTGGGGTGGGAGAGGAATCTCCTACGAGCAGTACTTC
CAWGGRGISYEQYF
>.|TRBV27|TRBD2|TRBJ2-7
TGTGCCAGCGGACGGACGGGGTGGCGGGAGATATACGAGCAGTACTTC
CASGRTGWREIYEQYF
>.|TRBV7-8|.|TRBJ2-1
TGTGCCAGCAGCTTTGAACGAAGATGGGCAAGTTACAATGAGCAGTTCTTC
CASSFERRWASYNEQFF
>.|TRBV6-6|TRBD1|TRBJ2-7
TGTGCCAGCAGGATAAACGACAGGGGTGATTCCTACGAGCAGTACTTC
CASRINDRGDSYEQYF
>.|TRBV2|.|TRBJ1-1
TGTGCCAGCAGAGGAGGACTGCACACTGAAGCTTTCTTT
CASRGGLHTEAFF
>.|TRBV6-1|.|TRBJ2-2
TGTGCCAGCAGTGGGGAGCGAGGCGGGGAGCTGTTTTTT
CASSGERGGELFF
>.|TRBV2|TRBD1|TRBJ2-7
TGTGCCAGCAGTGACGGGACAGGTCGCCACGAGCAGTACTTC
CASSDGTGRHEQYF
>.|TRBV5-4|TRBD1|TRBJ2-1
TGTGCCAGCAGCTTGTTGGGACAGGGGGCCCGCAATGAGCAGTTCTTC
CASSLLGQGARNEQFF
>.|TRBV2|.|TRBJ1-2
TGTGCCAGCAGCACGGACAGAACCGACTATGGCTACACCTTC
CASSTDRTDYGYTF
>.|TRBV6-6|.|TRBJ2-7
TGTGCCAGCAGTTACTCGAGGCAGGGCTTTGAGCAGTACTTC
CASSYSRQGFEQYF
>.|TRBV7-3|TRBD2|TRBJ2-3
TGTGCCAGCAGCGCCGGACTAGCGGGCACAGATACGCAGTATTTT
CASSAGLAGTDTQYF
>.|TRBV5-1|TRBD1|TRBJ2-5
TGCGCCAGCACCTCGGACAGGGCCATCGGGACCCAGTACTTC
CASTSDRAIGTQYF
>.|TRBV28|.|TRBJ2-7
TGTGCCAGCAGTCGGGGTCGGCGATATAGCTCCTACGAGCAGTACTTC
CASSRGRRYSSYEQYF
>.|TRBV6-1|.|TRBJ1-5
TGTGCCAGCACTACACAGGGTACGGTGGTTCAGCCCCAGCATTTT
CASTTQGTVVQPQHF
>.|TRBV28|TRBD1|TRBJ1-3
TGTGCCAGCAAAACCCCGGGACAGGGGAACACCATATATTTT
CASKTPGQGNTIYF
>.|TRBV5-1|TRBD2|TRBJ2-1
TGCGCCAGCAGCCCGCAGTGGACTAGCAGTGAGCAGTTCTTC
CASSPQWTSSEQFF
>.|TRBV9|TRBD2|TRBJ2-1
TGTGCCAGCAGCGTAGAATTGACTAGCGGGACTGATGAGCAGTTCTTC
CASSVELTSGTDEQFF
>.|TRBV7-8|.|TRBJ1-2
TGTGCCAGCAAGAGGGCCAAACCTAGCTATGGCTACACCTTC
CASKRAKPSYGYTF
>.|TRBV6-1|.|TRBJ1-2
TGTGCCAGCAGTGACAGGTATAATGGCTACACCTTC
CASSDRYNGYTF
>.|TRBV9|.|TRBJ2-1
TGTGCCAGCAGCGTCACAGGGAGGGTCGATGAGCAGTTCTTC
CASSVTGRVDEQFF
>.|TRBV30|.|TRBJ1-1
TGTGCCTGGAGTGCGACGGGCACTGAAGCTTTCTTT
CAWSATGTEAFF
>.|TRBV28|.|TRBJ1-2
TGTGCCAGCAATCCCCTGAGTCACTATGGCTACACCTTC
CASNPLSHYGYTF
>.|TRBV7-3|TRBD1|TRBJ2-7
TGTGCCAGCAGCTCGGACAGGGGTTTCGAGCAGTACTTC
CASSSDRGFEQYF
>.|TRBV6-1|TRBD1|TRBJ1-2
TGTGCCAGCAGTGAACTACCGGGACAGGGAAGAGGCGGCTACACCTTC
CASSELPGQGRGGYTF
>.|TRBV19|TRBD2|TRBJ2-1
TGTGCCAGTAGTATAGATGGCGGGGGGGCCTACAATGAGCAGTTCTTC
CASSIDGGGAYNEQFF
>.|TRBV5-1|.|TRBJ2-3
TGCGCCAGCAGCCCGACTAGTCTCGGAGATACGCAGTATTTT
CASSPTSLGDTQYF
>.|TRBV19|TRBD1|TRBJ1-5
TGTGCCAGTAGTCGCCAGGGGGATCAGCCCCAGCATTTT
CASSRQGDQPQHF
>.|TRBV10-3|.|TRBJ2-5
TGTGCCATCAGTGCCCTAGACAGGGAGGATGGAGAGACCCAGTACTTC
CAISALDREDGETQYF
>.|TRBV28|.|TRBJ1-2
TGTGCCAGCGGCTTAATCCGAGGCTACACCTTC
CASGLIRGYTF